This TCR beta chain was obtained from a study of radiotherapy plus CTLA-4 blockade in lung cancer. About the study: There were objective responses in 18% of patients, and around 31% had disease control.

The ends were cut back, 5 bases at V and 0 bases at J, with 8 bases in the middle. Germline V lookup: CDR1 SNHLY, CDR2 FYNNEI. The CDR3 sequence is 15 residues long. There are a few counts of this clone. Its antigen is still unknown. Whole-study results and caveats: The authors reported that early blood T cell clone dynamics, with interferon-beta, best predicted response. There was expansion of tumor-derived TCR clones in blood after radiotherapy plus ipilimumab.

Chemo-refractory metastatic non-small-cell lung cancer patients received focal radiation with ipilimumab CTLA-4 blockade. Generated by immunoSEQ multiplex PCR, the TCRdb table keeps only in-frame clones and is missing some. In the table there are roughly 120,000 clones, approximately 80% of which are singletons. This TCR came from a human donor with non-small cell lung cancer who had a partial response to radiotherapy plus ipilimumab. V is TRBV2 and J is TRBJ2-6; D is uncertain. This material consisted of peripheral blood, taken from a patient treated with radiotherapy plus ipilimumab. DNA of the CDR3: TGTGCCAGCAGTCTACTTAGCTCTGGGGCCAACGTCCTGACTTTC. Amino acid sequence: CASSLLSSGANVLTF.